A selection of T cell receptor beta chains follows, all from one sample in a study of a mutant IDH1 vaccine in newly diagnosed glioma. The repertoire was sequenced with immunoSEQ multiplex PCR; TCRdb's copy has only in-frame clones and lacks some. The table has over 25,000 clones, 80% to 90% seen once. The starting material was PBMCs, obtained from a glioma patient treated with radiotherapy, temozolomide or both. Receptor source: a woman aged 40 to 50 with glioma. Each CDR3 is given with its conserved first and last residue. D genes are given only for firm matches. Clone sizes are given selectively: once, few, many, or a class where the clone is expanded.

cdr3_nt | cdr3_aa | d_call | j_call | clone_size | v_call
TGTGCCAGTAGTTTAATACAGGGTCAGGCGAATCAGCCCCAGCATTTT | CASSLIQGQANQPQHF | . | TRBJ1-5 | . | TRBV19
TGTGCCAGCAGACAATCGGGACAGAATGAAAAACTGTTTTTT | CASRQSGQNEKLFF | TRBD1 | TRBJ1-4 | . | TRBV6-5
TGTGCCAGCAGCACACACGGGGGGCAGGCTTACACTGAAGCTTTCTTT | CASSTHGGQAYTEAFF | . | TRBJ1-1 | few | TRBV2
TGTGCCAGCAGCTTACCTGGAGCTAACTATGGCTACACCTTC | CASSLPGANYGYTF | . | TRBJ1-2 | . | TRBV7-9
TGTGCCACCAGCAGAGAAAGAGACCTAAACTATGGCTACACCTTC | CATSRERDLNYGYTF | . | TRBJ1-2 | . | TRBV15
TGTGCCTGGAGTACAGGGGCTGATACGCAGTATTTT | CAWSTGADTQYF | TRBD1 | TRBJ2-3 | . | TRBV30
TGCGCCAGCAGCAGCAGTGTCACCGGGGAGCTGTTTTTT | CASSSSVTGELFF | . | TRBJ2-2 | . | TRBV10-2
TGTGCCAGCAGCTTAGAAACTGAAGCTTTCTTT | CASSLETEAFF | . | TRBJ1-1 | . | TRBV7-2
TGTGCCAGCAGAGTTACGGGGTCAACTAATGAAAAACTGTTTTTT | CASRVTGSTNEKLFF | . | TRBJ1-4 | . | TRBV2
TGTGCCAGCTGTACCAACAGGGGGCCCTACGAGCAGTACTTC | CASCTNRGPYEQYF | TRBD1 | TRBJ2-7 | . | TRBV2
TGCGCCAGCAGCCAGGGGAGGGGACAAGAGACCCAGTACTTC | CASSQGRGQETQYF | TRBD2 | TRBJ2-5 | . | TRBV4-1
TGCGCCAGCAGCCAAGCCCCCCGTTCAGACGAAAAACTGTTTTTT | CASSQAPRSDEKLFF | . | TRBJ1-4 | . | TRBV4-3
TGTGCCAGCAGCTCCCCGGCCCGGAGCTCCTACGAGCAGTACTTC | CASSSPARSSYEQYF | . | TRBJ2-7 | . | TRBV7-8
TGCGCCAGCAGCTACCGTGGTAGCGGCAGCTCCTACAATGAGCAGTTCTTC | CASSYRGSGSSYNEQFF | . | TRBJ2-1 | . | TRBV5-1
TGTGCCAGCAGCCTAACGGGACAGGTCTACGAGCAGTACTTC | CASSLTGQVYEQYF | TRBD1 | TRBJ2-7 | . | TRBV25-1
TGTGCCAGCAGCCCTCGGGACAGTTTCTCAGGGGAGCTGTTTTTT | CASSPRDSFSGELFF | TRBD1 | TRBJ2-2 | . | TRBV9
TGCAGCAGTGACAGGAGCAACAATGAGCAGTTCTTC | CSSDRSNNEQFF | . | TRBJ2-1 | . | TRBV29-1
TGTGCCAGCAGATCGGGACAGGGAAGGACCGGGGAGCTGTTTTTT | CASRSGQGRTGELFF | TRBD1 | TRBJ2-2 | . | TRBV6-1
TGTGCCAGTAGTATAGATGGGGACTACAATGAGCAGTTCTTC | CASSIDGDYNEQFF | . | TRBJ2-1 | . | TRBV19